The present T cell receptor (beta chain) was sequenced within a study of cytomegalovirus exposure and HLA in healthy donors. Study-wide findings and caveats: Usually a TCR sequence was rare, but some public TCRs were found in many donors.

The germline CDR1 and CDR2 sequences are GTSNPN and SVGIG (reference sequence). The CDR3 is 15 residues long. Trimming pared 0 bases from V and 1 base from J, leaving 12 bases between. The PCR ran on 60 Vbeta and 13 Jbeta primers. The data were produced by immunoSEQ multiplex PCR, yet TCRdb's version contains in-frame clones alone and is incomplete. This table holds some 85,000 clones, roughly 80% found once. Concerning this clone: Its antigen is not known.

The genes are TRBV30 and TRBJ1-2; no reliable D call. This clonotype originated in a man aged 18 to 29 in good health and CMV-seronegative. The sample consisted of PBMCs. As DNA, the CDR3 is TGTGCCTGGAGTGTGTCAGTGGCCCTTAACTATGGCTACACCTTC. Its protein product is CAWSVSVALNYGYTF.